This entry is about one T cell receptor beta chain. This entry comes from a study of blood T cell repertoires in COVID-19. Study-wide background: Whether acute or convalescent, the COVID-19 samples came from the United States, Italy and Spain. PBMCs, B-cell-depleted T cells, or T cells were the source of the cDNA or gDNA that made up the material.

Generated by immunoSEQ multiplex PCR, the TCRdb table keeps only in-frame clones and is missing some. This sample has 95,000 to 110,000 clones, with 80% to 85% found just once. The CDR3 covers 14 residues. Trimming at V came to 4 bases and at J to 0 bases, leaving 3 bases not matched to a gene. CDR1 is SGHRS and CDR2 is YFSETQ in the germline V gene. Specimen: peripheral blood. The chain couples TRBV5-1 to TRBJ1-2; TRBD1 matches at 7 bases. The TCR comes from a man between 65 and 80 years old with acute or convalescent COVID-19. The DNA for the CDR3 is TGCGCCAGCAGCCGGGACAGAGCTAACTATGGCTACACCTTC. Translated, it gives CASSRDRANYGYTF.